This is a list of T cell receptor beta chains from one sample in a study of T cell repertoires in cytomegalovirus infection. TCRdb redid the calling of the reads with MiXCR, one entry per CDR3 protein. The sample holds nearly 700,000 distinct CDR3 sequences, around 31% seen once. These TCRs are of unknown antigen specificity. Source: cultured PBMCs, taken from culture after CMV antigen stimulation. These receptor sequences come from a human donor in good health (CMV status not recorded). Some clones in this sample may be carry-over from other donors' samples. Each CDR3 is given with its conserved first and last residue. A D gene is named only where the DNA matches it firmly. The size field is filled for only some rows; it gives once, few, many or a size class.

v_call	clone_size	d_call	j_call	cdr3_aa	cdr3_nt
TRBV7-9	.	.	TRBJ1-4	CASSHDGDMEKLFF	TGTGCCAGCAGCCATGACGGAGATATGGAAAAACTGTTTTTT
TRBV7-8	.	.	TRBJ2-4	CASSSRERKNIQYF	TGTGCCAGCAGCTCTCGGGAGCGAAAAAACATTCAGTACTTC
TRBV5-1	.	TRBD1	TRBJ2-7	CASSPVTGSYEQYF	TGCGCCAGCAGCCCGGTGACAGGGTCCTACGAGCAGTACTTC
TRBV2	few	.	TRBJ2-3	CASSELDSTDTQYF	TGTGCCAGCAGTGAGTTGGACAGCACAGATACGCAGTATTTT
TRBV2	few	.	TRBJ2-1	CASSEAGDEQFF	TGTGCCAGCAGTGAAGCGGGGGATGAGCAGTTCTTC
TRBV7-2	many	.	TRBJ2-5	CASRQGEETQYF	TGTGCCAGCAGACAGGGAGAAGAGACCCAGTACTTC
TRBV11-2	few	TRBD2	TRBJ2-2	CASSLDRSSGFANTGELFF	TGTGCCAGCAGCTTAGATCGTTCTAGCGGGTTCGCGAACACCGGGGAGCTGTTTTTT
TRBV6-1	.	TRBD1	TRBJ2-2	CASSWGQDTGELFF	TGTGCCAGCAGTTGGGGACAGGACACCGGGGAGCTGTTTTTT
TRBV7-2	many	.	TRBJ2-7	CASSLAWASEYEQYF	TGTGCCAGCAGCTTAGCGTGGGCTAGCGAGTACGAGCAGTACTTC
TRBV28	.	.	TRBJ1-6	CASTLTLVWGSPLHF	TGTGCCAGCACGTTAACTCTGGTTTGGGGTTCACCCCTCCACTTT
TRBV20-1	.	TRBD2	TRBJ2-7	CSAAKAGGPREQYF	TGCAGTGCTGCAAAAGCGGGGGGGCCTCGAGAGCAGTACTTC
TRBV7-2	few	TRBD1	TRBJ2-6	CASSLARSDRAWPGANVLTF	TGTGCCAGCAGCTTAGCCCGCTCGGACAGGGCCTGGCCTGGGGCCAACGTCCTGACTTTC
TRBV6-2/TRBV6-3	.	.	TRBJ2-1	CASSYSTGHNEQFF	TGTGCCAGCAGTTACTCGACCGGGCACAATGAGCAGTTCTTC
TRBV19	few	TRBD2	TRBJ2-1	CASSIFGTSGASSYNEQFF	TGTGCCAGTAGTATTTTCGGGACTAGCGGGGCCAGCTCCTACAATGAGCAGTTCTTC
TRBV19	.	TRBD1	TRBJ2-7	CASSRGTGLWEQYF	TGTGCCAGTAGTAGAGGGACAGGCCTTTGGGAGCAGTACTTC
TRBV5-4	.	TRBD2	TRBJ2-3	CASSPPAGVRDTQYF	TGTGCCAGCAGCCCCCCAGCGGGAGTTAGAGATACGCAGTATTTT
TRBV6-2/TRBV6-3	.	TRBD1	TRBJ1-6	CASSYSGTAEGHNSPLHF	TGTGCCAGCAGTTACTCCGGGACAGCTGAGGGACATAATTCACCCCTCCACTTT
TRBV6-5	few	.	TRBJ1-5	CASSYSWGAQPQHF	TGTGCCAGCAGTTACTCATGGGGAGCTCAGCCCCAGCATTTT
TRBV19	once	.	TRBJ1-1	CATEYEGKNTEAFF	TGTGCCACCGAGTACGAGGGGAAGAACACTGAAGCTTTCTTT
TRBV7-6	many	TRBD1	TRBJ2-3	CASSLLGMTGSTDTQYF	TGTGCCAGCAGCCTTCTAGGCATGACAGGGAGCACAGATACGCAGTATTTT
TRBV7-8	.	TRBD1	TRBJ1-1	CASSLGTGVNTEAFF	TGTGCCAGCAGCTTGGGGACAGGCGTGAACACTGAAGCTTTCTTT
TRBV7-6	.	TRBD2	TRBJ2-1	CASSPSGVYNEQFF	TGTGCCAGCAGCCCTAGCGGAGTCTACAATGAGCAGTTCTTC
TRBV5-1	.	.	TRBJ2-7	CASSSGPAWYF	TGCGCCAGCAGCTCCGGGCCAGCCTGGTACTTC
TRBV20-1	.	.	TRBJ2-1	CSAHPGSGYNEQFF	TGCAGTGCCCATCCCGGGAGCGGCTACAATGAGCAGTTCTTC
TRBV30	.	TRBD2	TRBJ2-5	CAWSFGLAGQETQYF	TGTGCCTGGAGTTTTGGGCTAGCGGGGCAGGAGACCCAGTACTTC
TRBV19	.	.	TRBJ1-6	CASRTGSDSPLHF	TGTGCCAGTAGAACAGGCTCCGATTCACCCCTCCACTTT
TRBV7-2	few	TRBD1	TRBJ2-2	CASRGQSTGELFF	TGTGCCAGCAGGGGACAGAGCACCGGGGAGCTGTTTTTT
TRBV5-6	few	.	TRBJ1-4	CASSFSPGRTNEKLFF	TGTGCCAGCAGCTTTAGCCCCGGACGGACTAATGAAAAACTGTTTTTT
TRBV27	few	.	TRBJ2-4	CASSPGSLQNIQYF	TGTGCCAGCAGCCCTGGGAGCCTCCAAAACATTCAGTACTTC
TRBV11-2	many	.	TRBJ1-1	CASERNTEAFF	TGTGCCAGCGAACGGAACACTGAAGCTTTCTTT
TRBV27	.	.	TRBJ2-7	CASRGSMKSEQYF	TGTGCCAGCAGGGGGTCGATGAAATCCGAGCAGTACTTC
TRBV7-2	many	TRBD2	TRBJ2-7	CASRLTSGAAYEQYF	TGTGCCAGCAGGCTGACTAGCGGGGCCGCCTACGAGCAGTACTTC
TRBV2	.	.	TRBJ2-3	CASGPGPSTDTQYF	TGTGCCTCCGGTCCAGGGCCTAGCACAGATACGCAGTATTTT
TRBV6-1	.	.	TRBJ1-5	CASKAIVNQPQHF	TGTGCCAGCAAAGCCATAGTGAATCAGCCCCAGCATTTT
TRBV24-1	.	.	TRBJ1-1	CATSDFRRMNTEAFF	TGTGCCACCAGTGATTTTAGGCGTATGAACACTGAAGCTTTCTTT
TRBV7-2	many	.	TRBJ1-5	CASSLRPTGGGLGQPQHF	TGTGCCAGCAGCTTACGGCCGACGGGGGGCGGCTTGGGACAGCCCCAGCATTTT
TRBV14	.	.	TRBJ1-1	CASSQGGSTLAFF	TGTGCCAGCAGCCAAGGAGGGTCAACTCTAGCTTTCTTT
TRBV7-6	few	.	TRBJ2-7	CASSSGTLPYEQYF	TGTGCCAGCAGCTCCGGGACCTTACCCTACGAGCAGTACTTC
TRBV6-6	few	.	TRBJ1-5	CASILGAGQPQHF	TGTGCCAGCATTTTAGGGGCCGGTCAGCCCCAGCATTTT
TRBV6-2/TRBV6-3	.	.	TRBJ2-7	CASKRRTNSYEQYF	TGTGCCAGCAAAAGGCGGACGAACTCCTACGAGCAGTACTTC
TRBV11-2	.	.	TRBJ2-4	CASSLDLPIDIQYF	TGTGCCAGCAGCTTAGACTTGCCCATTGACATTCAGTACTTC
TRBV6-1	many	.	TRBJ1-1	CASSLDRPNTEAFF	TGTGCCAGCAGTTTGGACAGACCGAACACTGAAGCTTTCTTT
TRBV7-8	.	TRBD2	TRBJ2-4	CASSFSSGAGGTKINIQYF	TGTGCCAGCAGCTTTAGTTCGGGAGCGGGAGGAACCAAAATAAACATTCAGTACTTC
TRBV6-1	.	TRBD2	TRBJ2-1	CASSQPGLAGGKQFF	TGTGCCAGCAGTCAGCCGGGACTAGCGGGAGGGAAGCAGTTCTTC
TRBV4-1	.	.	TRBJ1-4	CASSQRAGINEKLFF	TGCGCCAGCAGCCAACGGGCCGGCATTAATGAAAAACTGTTTTTT
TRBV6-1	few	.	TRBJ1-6	CASSVGQTYSPLHF	TGTGCCAGCAGTGTCGGACAGACCTATTCACCCCTCCACTTT
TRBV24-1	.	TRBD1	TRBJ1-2	CATSDSGTAYGYTF	TGTGCCACCAGTGATTCCGGGACAGCCTATGGCTACACCTTC
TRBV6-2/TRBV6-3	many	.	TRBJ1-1	CASSPRGMNTEAFF	TGTGCCAGCAGTCCCCGCGGGATGAACACTGAAGCTTTCTTT
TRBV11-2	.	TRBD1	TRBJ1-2	CASSLATGQSYGYTF	TGTGCCAGCAGCTTAGCGACGGGACAGAGCTATGGCTACACCTTC
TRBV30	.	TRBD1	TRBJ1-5	CAWSSGTGAHRAQHF	TGTGCCTGGAGTTCCGGGACAGGGGCCCATCGGGCCCAGCATTTT
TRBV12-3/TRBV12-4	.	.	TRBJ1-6	CASRFGGGSPLHF	TGTGCCAGCAGATTCGGGGGCGGTTCACCCCTCCACTTT
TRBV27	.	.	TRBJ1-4	CASSFDRRGYEKLFF	TGTGCCAGCAGTTTCGACAGGCGGGGGTATGAAAAACTGTTTTTT
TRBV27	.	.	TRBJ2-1	CASSLSLPRRNEQFF	TGTGCCAGCAGTTTATCGCTTCCTCGGCGGAATGAGCAGTTCTTC